Sequencing of this T cell receptor (beta chain) was carried out in a study of blood T cell repertoires in COVID-19. The overall study: Both acute and convalescent COVID-19 samples were obtained from the United States, Italy and Spain. T cells, B-cell-depleted T cells, or PBMCs supplied cDNA or gDNA.

Per the original data handling: Reference gene primers were amplified, and this amplification served to estimate nucleated cell counts. Sequencing used immunoSEQ multiplex PCR; TCRdb keeps in-frame clones, though not all of them. V, J and clone size were drawn from that table, and D and trimming were deduced from the DNA. The table shows a few hundred thousand clones, with 88% occurring only once. The germline V gene has CDR1 MNHEY and CDR2 SVGEGT. Trimming shortened V by 7 bases and J by 1 base, and 10 bases separated the two germline ends. The CDR3 length is 13 residues. The sequence was obtained from a woman aged 40 to 50 who had recovered from COVID-19. The chain employs TRBV6-2 or TRBV6-3 and TRBJ2-5; perhaps TRBD1 as D (5 bases). The sample comprised peripheral blood. CDR3 protein: CASTPTGQETQYF. The CDR3 bases are TGTGCCAGCACCCCCACAGGCCAAGAGACCCAGTACTTC.